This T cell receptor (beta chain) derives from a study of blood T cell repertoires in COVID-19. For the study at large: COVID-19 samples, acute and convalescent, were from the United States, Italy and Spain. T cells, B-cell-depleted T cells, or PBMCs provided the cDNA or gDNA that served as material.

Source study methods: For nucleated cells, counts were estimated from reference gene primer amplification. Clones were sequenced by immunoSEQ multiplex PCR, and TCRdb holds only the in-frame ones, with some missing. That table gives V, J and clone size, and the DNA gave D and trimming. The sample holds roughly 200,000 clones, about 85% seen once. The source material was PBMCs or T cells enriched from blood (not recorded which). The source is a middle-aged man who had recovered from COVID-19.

The CDR3 DNA is TGTGCCAGCACCCAGACAGGGACTTCCTACGAGCAGTACTTC. Its protein product is CASTQTGTSYEQYF. This rearrangement joins TRBV6-5 to TRBJ2-7, with D possibly matching TRBD1 (7 bases). Germline V gene lookup returns CDR1 MNHEY and CDR2 SVGAGI. V dropped 7 bases and J dropped 1 base, with 14 bases sitting between them. The CDR3 has 14 residues.